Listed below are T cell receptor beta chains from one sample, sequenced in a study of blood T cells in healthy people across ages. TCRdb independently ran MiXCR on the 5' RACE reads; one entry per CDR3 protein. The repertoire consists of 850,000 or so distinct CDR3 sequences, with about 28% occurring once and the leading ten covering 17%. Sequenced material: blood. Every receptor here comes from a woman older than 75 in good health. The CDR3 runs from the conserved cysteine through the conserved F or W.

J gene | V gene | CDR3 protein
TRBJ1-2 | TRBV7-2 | CASSPDRGPYGYTF
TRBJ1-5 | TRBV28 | CASQDWVSNQPRHF
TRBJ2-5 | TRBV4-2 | CASSQDTARETQYF
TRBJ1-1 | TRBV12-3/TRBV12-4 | CASTREGGRVDTEAFF
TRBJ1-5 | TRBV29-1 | CSVQQGLNQPQHF
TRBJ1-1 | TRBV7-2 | CASSFPRTGGNTEAFF
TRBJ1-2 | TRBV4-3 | CASSQRGGSGYTF
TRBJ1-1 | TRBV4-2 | CASSQVLDSVYTEAFF
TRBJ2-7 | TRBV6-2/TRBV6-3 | CASSYPNEQYF
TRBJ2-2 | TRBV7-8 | CASSLGRVLNTGELFF
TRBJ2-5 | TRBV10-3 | CATSLGTDQETQYF
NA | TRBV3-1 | CASSQASYNEQYF
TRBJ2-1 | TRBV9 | CASSVAGGIPNEQFF
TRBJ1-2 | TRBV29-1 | CSGTTDNYGYTF
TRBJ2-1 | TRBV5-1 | CATSTLANNEQFF
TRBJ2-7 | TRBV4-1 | CASSQVGQGGREQYF
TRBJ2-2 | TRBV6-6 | CASSGTGGAGELFF
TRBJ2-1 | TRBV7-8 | CASSRRGGASYNEQFF
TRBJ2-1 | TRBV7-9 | CASSTTKGASSYNEQFF
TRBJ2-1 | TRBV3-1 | CASSQGLLPTYNEQFF
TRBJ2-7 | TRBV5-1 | CASRPAQGHEQYF
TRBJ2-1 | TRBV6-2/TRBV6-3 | CASSYHATVRSNEQFF
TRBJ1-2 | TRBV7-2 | CASSSDHDYTF
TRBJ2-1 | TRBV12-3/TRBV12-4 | CASGTRYNEQFF
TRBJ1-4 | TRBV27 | CASSFGEKLCF
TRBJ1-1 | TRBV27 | CASRNGQNTEAFF
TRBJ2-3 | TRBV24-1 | CATSEPRGGTDTQYF
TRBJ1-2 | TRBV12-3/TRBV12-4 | CAGSLGGTGVYGYTF
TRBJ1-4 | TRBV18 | CASSTRGSDRQEKLFF
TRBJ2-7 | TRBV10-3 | CAVRVDREQYF
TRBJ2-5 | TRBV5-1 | CASSLQGTQYF
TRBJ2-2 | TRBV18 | CATTSAGTPNTGELFF
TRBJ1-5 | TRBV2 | CASSEGQVGAQHF
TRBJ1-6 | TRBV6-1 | CASILDSPSSYNSPLHF
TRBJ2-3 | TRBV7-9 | CASNGDTQYF
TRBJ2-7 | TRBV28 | CASFDTDYEQYF
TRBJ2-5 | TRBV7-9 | CASSLGALSGGYQETQYF
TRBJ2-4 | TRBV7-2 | CASNKGGFSIQYF
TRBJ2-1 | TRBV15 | CATSRGSGGAKVNEQFF
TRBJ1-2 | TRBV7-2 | CASSLVLGGASGYTF
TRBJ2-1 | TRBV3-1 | CACSHGTGFGAYNEQFF
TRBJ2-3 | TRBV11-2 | CASSYQQGVDTQYF
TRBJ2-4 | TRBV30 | CAWREAGGPDIQYF